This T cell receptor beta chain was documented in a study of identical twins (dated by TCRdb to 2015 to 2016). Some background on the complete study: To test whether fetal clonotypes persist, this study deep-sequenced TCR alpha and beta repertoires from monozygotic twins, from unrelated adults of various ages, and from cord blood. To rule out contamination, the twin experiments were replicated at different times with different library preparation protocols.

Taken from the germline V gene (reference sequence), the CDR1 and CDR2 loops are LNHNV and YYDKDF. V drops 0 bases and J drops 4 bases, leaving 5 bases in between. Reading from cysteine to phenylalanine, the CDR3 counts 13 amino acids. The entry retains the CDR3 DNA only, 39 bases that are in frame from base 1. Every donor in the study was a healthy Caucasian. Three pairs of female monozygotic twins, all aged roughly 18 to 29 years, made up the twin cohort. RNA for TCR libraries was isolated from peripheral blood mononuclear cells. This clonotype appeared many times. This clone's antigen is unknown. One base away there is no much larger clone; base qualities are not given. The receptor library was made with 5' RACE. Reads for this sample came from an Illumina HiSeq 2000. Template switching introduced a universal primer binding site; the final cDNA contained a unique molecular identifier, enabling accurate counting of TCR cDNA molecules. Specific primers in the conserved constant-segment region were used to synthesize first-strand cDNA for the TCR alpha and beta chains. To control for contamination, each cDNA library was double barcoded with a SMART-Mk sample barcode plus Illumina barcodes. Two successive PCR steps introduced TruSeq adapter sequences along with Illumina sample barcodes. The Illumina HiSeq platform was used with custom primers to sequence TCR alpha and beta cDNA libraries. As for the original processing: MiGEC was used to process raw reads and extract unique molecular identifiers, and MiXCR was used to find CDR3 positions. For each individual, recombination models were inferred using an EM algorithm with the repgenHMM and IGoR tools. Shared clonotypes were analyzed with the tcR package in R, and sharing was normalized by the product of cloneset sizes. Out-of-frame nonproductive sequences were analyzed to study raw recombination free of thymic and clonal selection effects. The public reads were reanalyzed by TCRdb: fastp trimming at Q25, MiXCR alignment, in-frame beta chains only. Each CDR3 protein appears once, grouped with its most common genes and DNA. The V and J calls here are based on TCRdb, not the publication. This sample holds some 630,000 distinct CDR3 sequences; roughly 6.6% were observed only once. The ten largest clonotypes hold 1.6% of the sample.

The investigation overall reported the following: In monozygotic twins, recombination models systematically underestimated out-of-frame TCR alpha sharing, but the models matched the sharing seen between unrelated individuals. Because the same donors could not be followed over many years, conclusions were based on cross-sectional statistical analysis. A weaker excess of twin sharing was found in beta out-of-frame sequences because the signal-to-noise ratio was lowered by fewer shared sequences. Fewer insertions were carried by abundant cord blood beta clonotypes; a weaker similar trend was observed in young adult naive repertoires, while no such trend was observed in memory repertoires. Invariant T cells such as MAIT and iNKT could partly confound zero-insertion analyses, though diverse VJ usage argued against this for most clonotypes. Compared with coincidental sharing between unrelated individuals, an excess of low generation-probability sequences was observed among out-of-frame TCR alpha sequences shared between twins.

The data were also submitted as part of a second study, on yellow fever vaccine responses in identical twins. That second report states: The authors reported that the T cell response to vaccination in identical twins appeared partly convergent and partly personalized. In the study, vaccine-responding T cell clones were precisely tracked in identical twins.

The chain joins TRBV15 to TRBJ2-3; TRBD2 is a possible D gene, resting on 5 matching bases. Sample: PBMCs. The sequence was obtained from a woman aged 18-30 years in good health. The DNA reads TGTGCCACCAGCAGAGACGGGGCAGATACGCAGTATTTT. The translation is CATSRDGADTQYF.